The rows below give T cell receptor beta chains drawn from one sample of a study of CD8 T cells in Susac syndrome. TCRdb re-derived calls from the immunoSEQ multiplex PCR reads in MiXCR, one entry per CDR3 protein. Among about 110,000 distinct CDR3 sequences listed, approximately 96% were seen once. Sample: CD4+ T cells from PBMCs. The origin of the receptors is a human donor in good health. Both conserved end residues are part of each CDR3. The D gene is left open where the match is weak. Only part of the rows carry a size: once, few, many, or a class if the clone is expanded.

TRBJ1-5 | NA | NA | TRBV12-3/TRBV12-4 | CASAGTANSNQPQHF | TGTGCCAGCGCTGGAACTGCTAATAGCAATCAGCCCCAGCATTTT
TRBJ1-2 | NA | NA | TRBV4-3 | CASSHRTGSYGYTF | TGCGCCAGCAGCCACCGAACAGGGTCCTATGGCTACACCTTC
TRBJ2-3 | NA | NA | TRBV19 | CASSIDLGPTQYF | TGTGCCAGTAGTATAGACCTAGGCCCTACGCAGTATTTT
TRBJ2-5 | NA | NA | TRBV5-1 | CASSVRPGQETQYF | TGCGCCAGCAGTGTTAGGCCCGGCCAAGAGACCCAGTACTTC
TRBJ1-5 | NA | NA | TRBV23-1 | CASKTNQPQHF | TGCGCCAGCAAAACCAATCAGCCCCAGCATTTT
TRBJ1-2 | NA | NA | TRBV5-6 | CASSSGFGGPNYGYTF | TGTGCCAGCAGCTCCGGATTTGGAGGGCCCAACTATGGCTACACCTTC
TRBJ1-1 | NA | NA | TRBV7-8 | CASSPTTGTLNTEAFF | TGTGCCAGCAGCCCGACTACCGGGACGTTGAACACTGAAGCTTTCTTT
TRBJ2-5 | NA | NA | TRBV6-5 | CASSYQQGVETQYF | TGTGCCAGCAGTTATCAACAAGGGGTTGAGACCCAGTACTTC
TRBJ1-5 | TRBD1 | once | TRBV30 | CAWSVEGAKPQHF | TGTGCCTGGAGTGTAGAGGGGGCTAAGCCCCAGCATTTT
TRBJ2-7 | NA | NA | TRBV6-5 | CASSRIGQEQYF | TGTGCCAGCAGTCGCATCGGACAGGAGCAGTACTTC
TRBJ2-7 | TRBD2 | NA | TRBV7-9 | CASSLGSSGTYEQYF | TGTGCCAGCAGCTTAGGGTCTAGCGGGACCTACGAGCAGTACTTC
TRBJ2-5 | TRBD2 | NA | TRBV15 | CATSGGGLGRQETQYF | TGTGCCACCAGCGGGGGAGGGCTGGGTCGCCAAGAGACCCAGTACTTC
TRBJ1-2 | NA | NA | TRBV6-5 | CASSYEGGWGYTF | TGTGCCAGCAGTTACGAGGGGGGATGGGGCTACACCTTC
TRBJ1-2 | TRBD1 | NA | TRBV6-1 | CASAGQGARGYTF | TGTGCCAGCGCAGGACAGGGGGCGCGGGGCTACACCTTC
TRBJ2-7 | NA | NA | TRBV7-9 | CASSLRGSRYSNYEQYF | TGTGCCAGCAGCTTAAGGGGCAGCCGGTACTCCAACTACGAGCAGTACTTC
TRBJ2-1 | TRBD2 | NA | TRBV9 | CASSVWGSGIVHNEQFF | TGTGCCAGCAGCGTATGGGGCAGCGGGATAGTCCACAATGAGCAGTTCTTC
TRBJ1-5 | NA | NA | TRBV2 | CASSALNGQPQHF | TGTGCCAGCAGTGCCCTTAACGGGCAGCCCCAGCATTTT
TRBJ1-2 | NA | NA | TRBV2 | CASSPTGVDYGYTF | TGTGCCAGCAGTCCCACTGGGGTGGACTATGGCTACACCTTC
TRBJ1-2 | NA | NA | TRBV5-1 | CASSPAGVRGYTF | TGCGCCAGCAGCCCGGCGGGGGTCCGTGGCTACACCTTC
TRBJ2-3 | NA | NA | TRBV6-5 | CASTPGGFSTGTQYF | TGTGCCAGCACCCCTGGGGGTTTCTCCACAGGTACGCAGTATTTT
TRBJ2-3 | NA | NA | TRBV12-3/TRBV12-4 | CASRFAGHTDTQYF | TGTGCCAGCAGATTCGCGGGCCACACAGATACGCAGTATTTT
TRBJ1-3 | NA | NA | TRBV27 | CASSLRGPRRSGNTIYF | TGTGCCAGCAGTCTCAGAGGACCGCGGCGCTCTGGAAACACCATATATTTT
TRBJ1-4 | NA | NA | TRBV12-5 | CASGLQLQGTNEKLFF | TGTGCTAGTGGTCTACAACTTCAGGGAACTAATGAAAAACTGTTTTTT
TRBJ2-3 | TRBD1 | NA | TRBV9 | CASSARTGGDTQYF | TGTGCCAGCAGCGCGCGGACAGGGGGAGATACGCAGTATTTT
TRBJ1-4 | NA | NA | TRBV7-3 | CASSLTVHEKLFF | TGTGCCAGCAGCTTGACGGTACATGAAAAACTGTTTTTT
TRBJ2-7 | TRBD2 | NA | TRBV27 | CASRPPGLPYEQYF | TGTGCCAGCCGTCCCCCGGGACTACCCTACGAGCAGTACTTC
TRBJ1-1 | NA | NA | TRBV7-7 | CASRPLNTEAFF | TGTGCTAGCCGCCCTTTGAACACTGAAGCTTTCTTT
TRBJ1-4 | TRBD1 | NA | TRBV7-9 | CASSLRLGTGMEKLFF | TGTGCCAGCAGCTTACGTCTCGGGACAGGGATGGAAAAACTGTTTTTT
TRBJ1-1 | NA | NA | TRBV2 | CASSLQGGRTEAFF | TGTGCCAGCAGTCTACAGGGAGGGAGGACTGAAGCTTTCTTT
TRBJ2-2 | TRBD2 | NA | TRBV3-1 | CASSQTGGPAGELFF | TGTGCCAGCAGCCAGACGGGGGGTCCCGCCGGGGAGCTGTTTTTT
TRBJ2-6 | TRBD1 | once | TRBV2 | CASKGDRVPGANVLTF | TGTGCCAGCAAGGGGGACAGGGTACCTGGGGCCAACGTCCTGACTTTC
TRBJ1-4 | TRBD1 | once | TRBV27 | CASSLLGTAATNEKLFF | TGTGCCAGCAGTTTATTGGGGACAGCTGCAACTAATGAAAAACTGTTTTTT
TRBJ2-7 | NA | NA | TRBV7-2 | CASSADRTKQYF | TGTGCCAGCAGCGCCGACAGGACTAAGCAGTACTTC